The 24 T cell receptor beta chains listed next were all sequenced from one sample in a study of blood T cell repertoires in COVID-19. Using immunoSEQ multiplex PCR, the repertoire was profiled, and TCRdb retains in-frame clones only, with some absent. Found here are roughly 260,000 clones, 87% of them singletons; the top ten hold 2.2%. Material for sequencing was peripheral blood. These receptor sequences come from a woman aged 45-65 years who had recovered from COVID-19.

The V call is TRBV5-1, the J call TRBJ2-2; 7 positions agree with TRBD1. The ends lost 3 bases at V and 4 bases at J; junction bases unmatched: 3. The CDR3 runs to 14 residues. Germline V gives CDR1 SGHRS, CDR2 YFSETQ. The CDR3 sequence is CASSSRQGTGELFF. As DNA, the CDR3 is TGCGCCAGCAGCTCCCGACAGGGCACCGGGGAGCTGTTTTTT.

The genes are TRBV2 and TRBJ2-6; D may be TRBD1 (5 bases). Germline V gives CDR1 SNHLY, CDR2 FYNNEI. Deletions cut 7 bases from V and 4 bases from J, with 11 bases between. The CDR3 runs to 14 residues. The CDR3 DNA reads as TGTGCCAGCACCCGGACAACCGGGGCCAACGTCCTGACTTTC. Its protein product is CASTRTTGANVLTF.

The rearrangement joins TRBV4-2 to TRBJ1-1; D perhaps matches TRBD1 (6 bases). V gave up 2 bases and J gave up 0 bases, with 10 bases separating them. CDR1 and CDR2 (germline): LGHNA, YNFKEQ. This CDR3 has 15 residues. CDR3 sequence: CASSQLDRMNTEAFF. In DNA form, the CDR3 reads TGTGCCAGCAGCCAACTTGACAGGATGAACACTGAAGCTTTCTTT.

This sequence joins TRBV4-1 and TRBJ1-2; a possible D gene is TRBD1 (6 bases). The germline V gene encodes CDR1 MGHRA and CDR2 YSYEKL. The CDR3 loop spans 16 amino acids. V was shortened by 0 bases and J by 2 bases, with 13 bases between the two germline ends. The CDR3 coding sequence is TGCGCCAGCAGCCAAGATCGGAACAGGGTCAACTATGGCTACACCTTC. It yields the protein CASSQDRNRVNYGYTF.

Note on this clone: The germline gene is not matched at one end of the junction; a read error may be the cause. The V call is TRBV7-2, the J call TRBJ1-2, with D perhaps matching TRBD1 (6 bases). CDR1 SGHTA and CDR2 FQGNSA come from the germline V gene. The CDR3 sequence is 10 residues long. The CDR3 reads CASGPRDKSF. The DNA of the CDR3 is TGTGCCAGCGGACCCAGGGACAAGAGCTTC.

The V gene is TRBV7-3, the J gene TRBJ2-1, with 9 bases matching TRBD1. The J segment lost 5 bases and the V segment lost 6 bases, leaving 23 bases of the junction unmatched. Germline values: CDR1 SGHTA, CDR2 FQGTGA. The CDR3 has 20 residues. The CDR3 spells CASSPTGTGISSGEHNEQFF. In DNA, the CDR3 is TGTGCCAGCAGTCCAACCGGGACAGGGATATCTAGCGGAGAACACAATGAGCAGTTCTTC.

The chain uses TRBV30 and TRBJ1-2; 9 bases align to TRBD1. V gave up 8 bases and J gave up 7 bases; unmatched junction bases: 8. Germline V CDR1 and CDR2: GTSNPN, SVGIG (reference sequence). The CDR3 is 12 amino acids. The CDR3 spells CAGYRGQGGYTF. CDR3 DNA sequence: TGTGCCGGGTACAGGGGGCAAGGTGGCTACACCTTC. The variable domain in full, completed from reference TRBV30 and TRBJ1-2, reads SQTIHQWPATLVQPVGSPLSLECTVEGTSNPNLYWYRQAAGRGLQLLFYSVGIGQISSEVPQNLSASRPQDRQFILSSKKLLLSDSGFYLCAGYRGQGGYTFGSGTRLTVV.

The CDR3 DNA reads TGTGCCAGCAGCCAAGTCCCGGGGACTCCCCAGAAGGGCATTCAGTACTTC. This sequence encodes CASSQVPGTPQKGIQYF. The chain joins TRBV4-2 to TRBJ2-4; D might be TRBD2 (6 bases). V was trimmed by 1 base and J by 9 bases, leaving 22 bases between them. The CDR3 has 17 residues. The germline V gene has CDR1 LGHNA and CDR2 YNFKEQ.

This sequence joins TRBV11-2 and TRBJ2-1; D may be TRBD2 (5 bases). The CDR3 covers 14 residues. Trimming left V 1 base short and J 7 bases short, with 11 bases between. Looked up from germline, CDR1 is SGHAT and CDR2 is FQNNGV. This CDR3 reads CASSLGGSTNEQFF. The CDR3 bases are TGTGCCAGCAGCTTAGGAGGGAGCACAAATGAGCAGTTCTTC.

V gene TRBV4-3 combines with J gene TRBJ1-2; a weak D match, TRBD1 (5 bases). This CDR3 is 14 amino acids long. CDR1 is LGHNA, CDR2 YSLEER, per germline. Trimming cost V 4 bases and J 5 bases, with 14 bases left between them. CDR3 residues: CASSPNGHLYGYTF. In DNA, the CDR3 is TGCGCCAGCAGCCCCAACGGACACCTTTATGGCTACACCTTC.

The chain is built from TRBV14 and TRBJ2-7; 9 bases line up with TRBD1. This CDR3 is 11 amino acids long. V lost 11 bases and J lost 3; bases outside the gene matches: 2. Germline V gene sequence: CDR1 SGHDN, CDR2 FVKESK. This chain's CDR3 is CAQDRGYEQYF. CDR3 DNA: TGTGCCCAGGACAGGGGCTACGAGCAGTACTTC.

The genes are TRBV4-3 and TRBJ1-1; D is uncertain. The germline gives CDR1 LGHNA, CDR2 YSLEER. Trimming removed 0 bases from V and 5 bases from J, with 13 bases in between. The CDR3 is 15 residues long. The DNA of the CDR3 is TGCGCCAGCAGCCAAGATCTTGCAGACGGGACTGAAGCTTTCTTT. Amino acids: CASSQDLADGTEAFF.

Comments on this clone: Different DNA sequences within this sample yield the same CDR3. This sequence joins TRBV5-1 and TRBJ1-2; D is uncertain. Trimming removed 0 bases at V and 3 bases at J, with 9 bases between. There are 14 residues in the CDR3. The germline V gene encodes CDR1 SGHRS and CDR2 YFSETQ. The CDR3: CASSLAPGDYGYTF. The CDR3 nucleotides read TGCGCCAGCAGCTTGGCCCCCGGGGACTATGGCTACACCTTC.

The V gene is TRBV10-3, the J gene TRBJ2-2, with D possibly matching TRBD2 (6 bases). CDR1 is ENHRY, CDR2 SYGVKD, per germline. The CDR3 length is 17 residues. Trimming removed 11 bases from V and 0 bases from J, with 22 bases in between. The CDR3 nucleotides are TGTGCCTCCCATACCAAGGTGGCGGGGACGAACACCGGGGAGCTGTTTTTT. It is translated as CASHTKVAGTNTGELFF.

The sample holds one count of this clone. V usage is TRBV6-5 and J usage is TRBJ1-5; TRBD1 aligns across 9 bases. With V trimmed by 5 bases and J by 4 bases, 6 bases remained unmatched. CDR1 and CDR2 from the germline V gene are MNHEY and SVGAGI. The CDR3 has 15 residues. The CDR3 region is CASSLYRGLNQPQHF. DNA of the CDR3: TGTGCCAGCAGTCTATACAGGGGGCTTAATCAGCCCCAGCATTTT.

This sequence joins TRBV6-5 and TRBJ2-7, with 12 bases that match TRBD2. The germline V gene encodes CDR1 MNHEY and CDR2 SVGAGI. Trimming removed 4 bases from V and 2 bases from J; junction bases left unmatched: 6. The CDR3 runs to 16 residues. The CDR3 sequence is CASSSYRTSGTYEQYF. The CDR3 DNA reads as TGTGCCAGCAGTTCCTATAGGACTAGCGGGACCTACGAGCAGTACTTC.

Details on this clone: One end of the junction fails to match germline, which may point to a read error. This sequence joins TRBV5-6 and TRBJ2-6; 8 bases are shared with TRBD1. Germline V gene data show CDR1 as SGHDT and CDR2 as YYEEEE. This CDR3 comprises 16 residues. CDR3 nucleotides: TGTGCCAGCATCTTGACAGGGGTAGGTGGGGCCAACGTCCTGACTTTC. Translation gives CASILTGVGGANVLTF.

V and J are TRBV7-3 and TRBJ2-2; tentative D call: TRBD2 (6 bases). This CDR3 is built from 14 residues. Germline assignment: CDR1 SGHTA and CDR2 FQGTGA. V gave up 5 bases and J gave up 7 bases, with 14 bases separating them. The CDR3 DNA is TGTGCCAGCAGCCCAGGGACTGATTACGGGGAGCTGTTTTTT. This sequence encodes CASSPGTDYGELFF.

The chain uses TRBV5-3 and TRBJ1-3; the match to TRBD1 covers 7 bases. TRBV5-3 is assigned to the ORF class and has an uncertain function. The CDR3 runs to 22 residues. V lost 3 bases, J lost 2 bases, and 26 bases stayed unmatched. CDR3 in amino acids: CARSSAITGDGASKAAGNTIYF. CDR3 coding DNA: TGTGCCAGAAGCTCCGCGATTACAGGGGATGGGGCTTCGAAGGCGGCTGGAAACACCATATATTTT.

This chain joins TRBV6-1 and TRBJ2-7; perhaps TRBD2 as D (5 bases). From germline, CDR1 is MNHNS and CDR2 SASEGT. This CDR3 region has 15 residues. The V end lost 0 bases, the J end lost 2 bases, and 11 bases lay between the germline ends. CDR3 sequence (DNA): TGTGCCAGCAGTGAAGCAACGGGGATTACCTACGAGCAGTACTTC. It codes for CASSEATGITYEQYF.

The chain links TRBV10-3 to TRBJ2-7, with a possible D match to TRBD2 (6 bases). V was clipped by 2 bases and J by 1 base, with 15 bases between them. Germline lookup yields CDR1 ENHRY and CDR2 SYGVKD. This CDR3 region has 16 residues. CDR3 in amino acids: CAISETPGRPSYEQYF. The CDR3 DNA is TGTGCCATCAGTGAGACCCCAGGGAGGCCTTCCTACGAGCAGTACTTC.

J is TRBJ1-1 and V is TRBV9; TRBD1 matches at 12 bases. With V trimmed by 2 bases and J by 0 bases, 2 bases remained unmatched. The CDR3 is 16 amino acids. CDR1 and CDR2 (germline): SGDLS, YYNGEE. The CDR3 DNA sequence: TGTGCCAGCAGCGTGGGGACAGGGGGCTTGAACACTGAAGCTTTCTTT. It codes for CASSVGTGGLNTEAFF.

The V gene is TRBV7-2, the J gene TRBJ2-1, with 7 bases matching TRBD2. With V trimmed by 6 bases and J by 7 bases, 9 bases remained unmatched. The CDR3 contains 14 residues. Germline assignment: CDR1 SGHTA and CDR2 FQGNSA. CDR3 protein: CASSPLRGGNEQFF. CDR3 DNA sequence: TGTGCCAGCAGTCCCTTACGGGGAGGGAATGAGCAGTTCTTC.

J is TRBJ2-2 and V is TRBV5-4; TRBD2 might be the D (5 bases). From germline, CDR1 is SGHNT and CDR2 YYREEE (reference sequence). Trimming removed 1 base at V and 6 bases at J, with 7 bases between. The CDR3 extends over 13 amino acids. CDR3 in DNA: TGTGCCAGCAGCTTGTTCGGGGCCGGGGAGCTGTTTTTT. Translated: CASSLFGAGELFF.